This passage covers 25 T cell receptor beta chains from one sample sequenced in a study of tumor-infiltrating lymphocytes in localized non-small cell lung cancer. The repertoire was sequenced with immunoSEQ multiplex PCR; TCRdb's copy has only in-frame clones and lacks some. The sample consists of fewer than 12,000 clones, 50% to 70% of them appearing once. The sequencing input was lung tumor tissue. The receptors come from a human donor with non-small cell lung cancer.

The V and J genes are TRBV19 and TRBJ2-7, with D perhaps matching TRBD1 (5 bases). Per the germline V gene, CDR1 is LNHDA and CDR2 is SQIVND (reference sequence). This CDR3 comprises 16 residues. V was shortened by 4 bases and J by 2 bases, with 18 bases between the two germline ends. CDR3 region: CASSTQIKTETYEQYF. The CDR3 nucleotides read TGTGCCAGTAGTACCCAAATTAAGACAGAGACCTACGAGCAGTACTTC.

The V call is TRBV19, the J call TRBJ2-5; no definite D call. Germline V gene sequence: CDR1 LNHDA, CDR2 SQIVND (reference sequence). This CDR3 has 13 residues. V lost 0 bases and J lost 5, with 7 bases in between. The CDR3 DNA sequence: TGTGCCAGTAGTATAGATCCCCGGGAGACCCAGTACTTC. Translated, it gives CASSIDPRETQYF.

V and J are TRBV5-1 and TRBJ1-1, with a possible D match to TRBD1 (5 bases). Deletions cut 0 bases from V and 1 base from J, with 16 bases between. Germline CDR1 SGHRS, CDR2 YFSETQ. The CDR3 runs 17 residues. CDR3 bases: TGCGCCAGCAGCTTGGGGGGCCGGGCAGGGCAGAACACTGAAGCTTTCTTT. It translates to CASSLGGRAGQNTEAFF.

This clone was seen a few times. The J gene is TRBJ2-7, the V gene TRBV28, with a possible D match to TRBD1 (6 bases). V was cut by 0 bases and J by 3 bases, with 9 bases left in between. Germline loops: CDR1 MDHEN, CDR2 SYDVKM. This CDR3 contains 14 residues. Here the CDR3 reads CASSLWDSGYEQYF. The CDR3 DNA is TGTGCCAGCAGTTTATGGGACAGCGGCTACGAGCAGTACTTC. Looking up the rest from reference TRBV28 and TRBJ2-7 gives the full variable domain: DVKVTQSSRYLVKRTGEKVFLECVQDMDHENMFWYRQDPGLGLRLIYFSYDVKMKEKGDIPEGYSVSREKKERFSLILESASTNQTSMYLCASSLWDSGYEQYFGPGTRLTVT.

This chain uses TRBV7-2 with TRBJ2-3; 11 bases are a match to TRBD2. CDR3 length: 18 amino acids. V was clipped by 5 bases and J by 0 bases; unmatched bases: 10. The germline CDR1 and CDR2 sequences are SGHTA and FQGNSA. The CDR3: CASSRKGLAGFSTDTQYF. The CDR3 region has the DNA TGTGCCAGCAGCCGCAAAGGACTAGCGGGCTTTAGCACAGATACGCAGTATTTT.

This clone was counted a single time. The chain employs TRBV6-6 and TRBJ1-3; 7 nucleotides line up with TRBD1. V lost 4 bases to trimming and J lost 3 bases; unmatched junction nucleotides: 0. The length of the CDR3 is 13 residues. Germline assignment: CDR1 MNHNY and CDR2 SVGAGI (reference sequence). CDR3 sequence: CASSWTGGNTIYF. The CDR3 nucleotides read TGTGCCAGCAGTTGGACAGGTGGAAACACCATATATTTT.

This chain uses TRBV14 with TRBJ2-6; D is undetermined. The ends were cut back, 0 bases at V and 0 bases at J, with 6 bases in the middle. This CDR3 has 16 amino acids. Per germline, CDR1 SGHDN and CDR2 FVKESK. The CDR3 is CASSQERLSGANVLTF. The DNA of the CDR3 is TGTGCCAGCAGCCAAGAGAGACTCTCTGGGGCCAACGTCCTGACTTTC. Looking up the rest from reference TRBV14 and TRBJ2-6 gives the full variable domain: EAGVTQFPSHSVIEKGQTVTLRCDPISGHDNLYWYRRVMGKEIKFLLHFVKESKQDESGMPNNRFLAERTGGTYSTLKVQPAELEDSGVYFCASSQERLSGANVLTFGAGSRLTVL.

This clone counts as medium-sized. Written as DNA, the CDR3 is TGTGCCAGCAGCGAGCCCCCGAACTATGGCTACACCTTC. Protein: CASSEPPNYGYTF. The chain links TRBV7-2 to TRBJ1-2; no definite D call. The length of the CDR3 is 13 residues. V lost 5 bases and J 2 bases, leaving 9 bases between the germline ends. Per the germline V gene, CDR1 is SGHTA and CDR2 is FQGNSA.

The rearrangement links TRBV7-9 to TRBJ2-2; TRBD1 agrees at 8 bases. Losses at the gene ends were 2 bases for V and 0 bases for J; bases not matched to a gene: 5. Germline lookup yields CDR1 SEHNR and CDR2 FQNEAQ (reference sequence). There are 17 residues in the CDR3. The CDR3 DNA reads TGTGCCAGCAGCTTATCCTCAGGGGGCACGAACACCGGGGAGCTGTTTTTT. Encoded protein: CASSLSSGGTNTGELFF.

The chain couples TRBV7-2 to TRBJ1-1, with D perhaps matching TRBD1 (6 bases). The CDR3 has 18 residues. The V end was cut by 3 bases, the J end by 4 bases, with 24 bases between. Germline CDR1 SGHTA, CDR2 FQGNSA. CDR3 loop: CASSFATRLRGYGTEAFF. The CDR3 nucleotides read TGTGCCAGCAGCTTTGCCACCAGACTGAGGGGGTATGGCACTGAAGCTTTCTTT. The whole variable domain, filled in from reference TRBV7-2 and TRBJ1-1, reads GAGVSQSPSNKVTEKGKDVELRCDPISGHTALYWYRQSLGQGLEFLIYFQGNSAPDKSGLPSDRFSAERTGGSVSTLTIQRTQQEDSAVYLCASSFATRLRGYGTEAFFGQGTRLTVV.

In the case of this clone: One junction end does not reproduce the germline sequence, and a read error may be involved. The gene calls are TRBV2 and TRBJ1-2; D call uncertain. The CDR3 consists of 11 residues. Germline CDR1 and CDR2: SNHLY and FYNNEI. The CDR3 DNA reads as TGTGCCAGCAGGGAAGGCTATGGCTACACCTTC. Translating it yields CASREGYGYTF.

V is TRBV7-9 and J is TRBJ1-2; D remains unclear. V lost 5 bases, J lost 4 bases, and 17 bases lay in between. Germline V gives CDR1 SEHNR, CDR2 FQNEAQ (reference sequence). CDR3 length: 15 amino acids. As DNA, the CDR3 is TGTGCCAGCAGCGCAAGCTCTGCTCTGACCTATGGCTACACCTTC. Translation gives CASSASSALTYGYTF.

The genes are TRBV20-1 and TRBJ1-4; TRBD1 might be the D (6 bases). Germline lookup yields CDR1 DFQATT and CDR2 SNEGSKA (reference sequence). Trimming left V 5 bases short and J 11 bases short, with 12 bases between. This CDR3 region has 11 residues. CDR3 DNA sequence: TGCAGTGCTCCACAGGGAGGCAAACTGTTTTTT. It translates to CSAPQGGKLFF.

The chain combines TRBV5-1 with TRBJ2-2; 7 bases align to TRBD2. After removal of 3 bases from V and 6 bases from J, the junction contained 8 bases not matched to a gene. Looked up from germline, CDR1 is SGHRS and CDR2 is YFSETQ. The CDR3 is 15 residues long. CDR3: CASSSIAGDAGELFF. The CDR3 nucleotides read TGCGCCAGCAGCTCCATAGCGGGTGACGCCGGGGAGCTGTTTTTT.

In its sample, this clone ranks as medium-sized (0.01 to 0.1%). The genes are TRBV18 and TRBJ2-7; 10 nucleotides match TRBD1. Germline lookup yields CDR1 KGHSH and CDR2 LQKENI. The trim removed 6 bases at V and 2 bases at J, leaving 7 bases unmatched. This CDR3 is 15 amino acids long. The CDR3 loop reads CASSLLGTGAYEQYF. CDR3 nucleotide sequence: TGTGCCAGCTCCCTCTTGGGGACAGGGGCCTACGAGCAGTACTTC. Full variable domain (remainder filled in from reference TRBV18 and TRBJ2-7): NAGVMQNPRHLVRRRGQEARLRCSPMKGHSHVYWYRQLPEEGLKFMVYLQKENIIDESGMPKERFSAEFPKEGPSILRIQQVVRGDSAAYFCASSLLGTGAYEQYFGPGTRLTVT.

The chain links TRBV29-1 to TRBJ2-1; perhaps TRBD1 as D (5 bases). Germline CDR1 reads SQVTM; CDR2 reads ANQGSEA. Trimming removed 4 bases from V and 2 bases from J, with 15 bases in between. This CDR3 is built from 15 residues. CDR3 in DNA: TGCAGCGTTGGCCCCTCGGACAAAACCTACAATGAGCAGTTCTTC. Amino acids: CSVGPSDKTYNEQFF.

By share, this clone ranks as medium-sized. The J gene is TRBJ1-2, the V gene TRBV5-1; perhaps TRBD1 as D (5 bases). The CDR3 is 15 amino acids. The germline gives CDR1 SGHRS, CDR2 YFSETQ. V lost 4 bases and J 5 bases, leaving 18 bases between the germline ends. The CDR3 DNA is TGCGCCAGCAGCGGCGATCCCGGGACGGCATATGGCTACACCTTC. Its protein product is CASSGDPGTAYGYTF.

The chain joins TRBV7-9 to TRBJ1-4; D not certain. The CDR3 contains 12 residues. CDR1 and CDR2 (germline): SEHNR, FQNEAQ (reference sequence). V shed 1 base and J shed 6 bases, with 3 bases lying between them. The CDR3 DNA reads as TGTGCCAGCAGCTTAGGTCATGAAAAACTGTTTTTT. This encodes CASSLGHEKLFF.

This rearrangement joins TRBV19 to TRBJ2-5; D not resolved. This CDR3 has 13 residues. Trimming removed 5 bases from V and 3 bases from J, with 10 bases in between. Germline V gene lookup returns CDR1 LNHDA and CDR2 SQIVND (reference sequence). The CDR3 loop reads CASSSRTEETQYF. CDR3 coding DNA: TGTGCCAGTAGTTCTCGGACGGAAGAGACCCAGTACTTC. The full variable domain, in which reference TRBV19 and TRBJ2-5 provide the parts outside the CDR3, is DGGITQSPKYLFRKEGQNVTLSCEQNLNHDAMYWYRQDPGQGLRLIYYSQIVNDFQKGDIAEGYSVSREKKESFPLTVTSAQKNPTAFYLCASSSRTEETQYFGPGTRLLVL.

The CDR3 DNA sequence: TGTGCCAGCAGATCCCAGGGGGCCCTGAACACTGAAGCTTTCTTT. The encoded protein is CASRSQGALNTEAFF. The V gene is TRBV6-5, the J gene TRBJ1-1; 8 nucleotides align to TRBD1. Looked up from germline, CDR1 is MNHEY and CDR2 is SVGAGI. CDR3 length: 15 residues. V shed 6 bases and J 0 bases; nucleotides not matched to a gene: 6.

The CDR3 sequence: CASTLVAGANVLTF. The DNA for the CDR3 is TGTGCCAGCACCCTAGTGGCTGGGGCCAACGTCCTGACTTTC. This rearrangement joins TRBV11-2 to TRBJ2-6; D is undetermined. V was clipped by 7 bases and J by 2 bases, with 9 bases between them. The CDR3 has 14 residues. CDR1 is SGHAT and CDR2 is FQNNGV in the germline V gene.

The chain couples TRBV5-1 to TRBJ1-1, with D hard to call. The V end was cut by 4 bases, the J end by 0 bases, with 7 bases between. CDR1 SGHRS and CDR2 YFSETQ come from the germline V gene. This CDR3 comprises 13 residues. Written as DNA, the CDR3 is TGCGCCAGCAGCGGTAGTATGAACACTGAAGCTTTCTTT. Encoded protein: CASSGSMNTEAFF.

This clone was recorded once. The chain carries TRBV2 and TRBJ2-7; D might be TRBD1 (6 bases). The V and J ends lost 8 bases and 4 bases respectively, with 18 bases between them. The CDR3 totals 14 residues. Per germline, CDR1 SNHLY and CDR2 FYNNEI. The CDR3 bases are TGTGCCAGCTCCGGTCGGCAGGGGCGGTACGAGCAGTACTTC. Amino acids: CASSGRQGRYEQYF.

The chain joins TRBV4-3 to TRBJ2-7; TRBD2 agrees at 10 bases. Germline V CDR1 and CDR2: LGHNA, YSLEER. Losses at the gene ends were 2 bases for V and 4 bases for J; bases not matched to a gene: 5. CDR3 size: 15 residues. CDR3 nucleotides: TGCGCCAGCAGCCAACATCTAGCGGGAGATTACGAGCAGTACTTC. It yields the protein CASSQHLAGDYEQYF.

The chain links TRBV29-1 to TRBJ1-4; possible D gene TRBD1, 6 bases. CDR3 length: 14 amino acids. The V gene lost 5 bases and the J gene lost 1 base, with 11 bases spanning the gap. Germline V lookup: CDR1 SQVTM, CDR2 ANQGSEA. The CDR3, as DNA: TGCAGCGTTTTACCAGGGGAAACTAATGAAAAACTGTTTTTT. Translation: CSVLPGETNEKLFF.